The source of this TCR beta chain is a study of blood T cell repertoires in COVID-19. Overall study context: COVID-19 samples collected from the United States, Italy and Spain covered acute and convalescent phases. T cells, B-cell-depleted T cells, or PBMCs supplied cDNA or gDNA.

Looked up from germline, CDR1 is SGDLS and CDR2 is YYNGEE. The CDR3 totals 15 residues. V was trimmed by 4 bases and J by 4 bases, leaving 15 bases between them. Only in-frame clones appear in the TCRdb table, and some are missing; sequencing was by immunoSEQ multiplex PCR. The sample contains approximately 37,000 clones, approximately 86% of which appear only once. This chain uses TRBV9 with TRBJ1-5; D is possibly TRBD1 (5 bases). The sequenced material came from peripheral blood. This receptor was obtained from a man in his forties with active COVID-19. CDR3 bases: TGTGCCAGCAGCTACTTGGGGCAGCTTAATCAGCCCCAGCATTTT. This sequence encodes CASSYLGQLNQPQHF.